This T cell receptor beta chain was captured by sequencing in a study of blood T cell repertoires in COVID-19 (dated by TCRdb to 2020 to 2021). With respect to the entire study: The collaborator samples originated in the United States, Italy and Spain and spanned the acute and convalescent phases of COVID-19. Deeply sampled blood TCRbeta repertoires from subjects exposed to, actively infected with, or recovered from COVID-19 were included in the dataset. The material from the prospective study consisted of cDNA or gDNA derived from T cells, B-cell-depleted T cells, or PBMCs. The samples were drawn from the first 160 participants of the ongoing ImmuneRACE study and from 1,254 subjects provided by 6 global collaborators. The repertoires were made available in a free public database intended to serve as a resource for research on the immune response to SARS-CoV-2. Where available, HLA class I and class II types were taken from metadata supplied by the sample provider and were not determined by assay-based typing. Nearly every sample came with metadata listing a de-identified subject ID, COVID-19 status, age in years and sex. Overall study results and their limits: The amount of clinical and demographic metadata varied by source and participant and was provided uncurated.

Collaborating institutions collected whole blood in K2EDTA tubes following their own protocols. For TCRbeta analysis, collaborator samples were shipped as frozen whole blood, as isolated PBMCs, or as DNA extracted from either sample type. Between the V and J ends, shortened by 5 bases and 8 bases respectively, the junction contains 15 bases. Inclusive of the bounding cysteine and phenylalanine, the CDR3 is 13 residues long. The entry retains the CDR3 DNA only, 39 bases that are in frame from base 1. From a lookup of the germline V gene (reference sequence), CDR1 and CDR2 are SGHAT and FQDESV. Of note for this clone: Which antigen it targets is not known. No quality values exist for individual bases; no much larger clone is one base distant.

TCRbeta CDR3 regions were amplified from genomic DNA by means of the immunoSEQ Assay, a bias-controlled multiplex PCR. As for the authors' bioinformatics: The number of nucleated cells in each sample was estimated from the amplification of reference gene primers within the assay. To quantify the absolute abundance of each unique TCRbeta CDR3 rearrangement, sequence reads were collapsed and filtered. For each sample, productive Simpson clonality was calculated as the square root of Simpson's diversity index over productive rearrangements. This immuneACCESS table, as held by TCRdb, lists in-frame sequences with V and J called but not all clones. Of the missing ones, under half trace to an unresolved V gene in checked studies; the others have no known cause. V, J and clone size reflect that table, while D and trimming were determined from the DNA. The sample has about 100,000 clones on record, about 80% of them singletons. The ten largest clones capture roughly a third of the sample.

The sequencing sample was made of peripheral blood. The sequence derives from a man in his 70s with active or convalescent COVID-19. Recombination joined TRBV11-1 with TRBJ1-2; 6 matching bases give a weak D call of TRBD1. The DNA is TGTGCCAGCAGCCGAGGACAGTTAATCGGCTACACCTTC. This codes for CASSRGQLIGYTF.